Below, 21 T cell receptor beta chains from the same sample are listed, as sequenced in a study of blood T cells in healthy people across ages. A second PCR, run for about 7 to 11 cycles, used a sample-barcoded 5' primer plus a J-beta primer mix. TCRdb reanalysed the 5' RACE reads using MiXCR and keeps one entry per CDR3 protein. Altogether 950,000 to 1,200,000 distinct CDR3 sequences are present, 35% to 40% being singletons, with the ten largest covering 10% to 15%. The specimen was blood. The receptors derive from a man younger than 35 in good health.

The table lists this clonotype with a few counts. This rearrangement joins TRBV6-1 to TRBJ2-1; D is possibly TRBD1 (5 bases). Trimming stripped 6 bases from V and 5 bases from J, with 8 bases between. Germline-derived CDR1 and CDR2 are MNHNS and SASEGT. CDR3 size: 12 residues. The CDR3 sequence: CASRGEDNEQFF. Written as DNA, the CDR3 is TGTGCCAGCAGAGGGGAAGACAATGAGCAGTTCTTC.

This clonotype was counted a few times. This chain links TRBV5-1 with TRBJ1-1, with a weak D call TRBD1 (6 bases). V lost 3 bases to trimming and J lost 1 base, with 16 bases between them. The germline V gene has CDR1 SGHRS and CDR2 YFSETQ. The CDR3 runs to 16 residues. This chain's CDR3 is CASSWIGGGENTEAFF. CDR3 bases: TGCGCCAGCAGCTGGATCGGGGGCGGGGAGAACACTGAAGCTTTCTTT.

This chain joins TRBV27 and TRBJ2-7; D is perhaps TRBD1 (6 bases). V lost 4 bases to trimming and J lost 2 bases, with 15 bases between them. From germline, CDR1 is MNHEY and CDR2 SMNVEV (reference sequence). The CDR3 has 15 amino acids. The CDR3 nucleotides read TGTGCCAGCAGTTCACTACAGGGAAATCCCTACGAGCAGTACTTC. Translated, it gives CASSSLQGNPYEQYF.

This chain uses TRBV20-1 with TRBJ1-4; 9 positions match TRBD1. Trimming removed 3 bases from V and 10 bases from J; junction bases left unmatched: 3. Germline assignment: CDR1 DFQATT and CDR2 SNEGSKA (reference sequence). CDR3 length equals 12 residues. CDR3 loop: CSARETGGKLFF. The CDR3 DNA is TGCAGTGCTAGGGAGACAGGGGGAAAACTGTTTTTT.

This chain links TRBV7-2 with TRBJ2-7, with 9 nucleotides matching TRBD1. V lost 5 bases, J lost 0 bases, and 14 bases stayed unmatched. The CDR3 sequence is 18 residues long. Germline CDR1 reads SGHTA; CDR2 reads FQGNSA. This CDR3 is CASSHREWTGEFSYEQYF. The CDR3 nucleotides are TGTGCCAGCAGCCATCGTGAGTGGACAGGGGAATTCTCCTACGAGCAGTACTTC.

The V and J genes are TRBV7-9 and TRBJ1-5; D is perhaps TRBD1 (6 bases). V shed 2 bases and J shed 5 bases, with 7 bases lying between them. CDR3 length: 13 amino acids. Germline CDR1 and CDR2: SEHNR and FQNEAQ (reference sequence). The CDR3 loop reads CASSLKGDQPQHF. The CDR3 bases are TGTGCCAGCAGCTTAAAGGGGGATCAGCCCCAGCATTTT. Full variable domain (outside the CDR3, taken from reference TRBV7-9 and TRBJ1-5): DTGVSQNPRHKITKRGQNVTFRCDPISEHNRLYWYRQTLGQGPEFLTYFQNEAQLEKSRLLSDRFSAERPKGSFSTLEIQRTEQGDSAMYLCASSLKGDQPQHFGDGTRLSIL.

The rearrangement uses TRBV30 and TRBJ1-2; a possible D gene is TRBD1 (5 bases). Germline V CDR1 and CDR2: GTSNPN, SVGIG (reference sequence). V was cut by 1 base and J by 8 bases, with 20 bases left in between. CDR3 length: 15 residues. The CDR3 spells CAWSESPIVGGGYTF. In DNA, the CDR3 is TGTGCCTGGAGTGAAAGTCCCATAGTTGGGGGGGGCTACACCTTC.

This clonotype was counted once. The chain employs TRBV7-2 and TRBJ1-6; 9 nucleotides match TRBD1. The trim removed 2 bases at V and 9 bases at J, leaving 8 bases unmatched. The CDR3 extends over 16 amino acids. The germline gives CDR1 SGHTA, CDR2 FQGNSA. CDR3 loop: CASSLSSGTGSSPLHF. As DNA, the CDR3 is TGTGCCAGCAGCTTATCTTCCGGGACAGGGAGTTCACCCCTCCACTTT.

This chain links TRBV7-9 with TRBJ2-3; D is unclear. The V gene lost 7 bases and the J gene lost 2 bases, with 10 bases spanning the gap. The CDR3 runs to 13 residues. The germline CDR1 and CDR2 sequences are SEHNR and FQNEAQ (reference sequence). The CDR3 sequence is CASTLSSTDTQYF. DNA of the CDR3: TGTGCCAGCACCCTCTCATCCACAGATACGCAGTATTTT.

This clonotype was seen only a few times. J is TRBJ1-2 and V is TRBV3-1, with D maybe TRBD1 (5 bases). The CDR3 length is 13 residues. CDR1 LGHDT and CDR2 YNNKEL come from the germline V gene (reference sequence). Trimming took off 3 bases at V and 4 bases at J, with 9 bases between the two ends. CDR3 region: CASSQGRSYGYTF. The CDR3 coding sequence is TGTGCCAGCAGCCAGGGACGGAGCTATGGCTACACCTTC.

CDR3 in DNA: TGTGCCAGCAGCCAAGTGTGTTCCTACGAGCAGTACTTC. Its protein product is CASSQVCSYEQYF. This chain connects TRBV4-2 to TRBJ2-7, with D unclear. V shed 1 base and J shed 1 base, with 5 bases lying between them. There are 13 residues in the CDR3. CDR1 is LGHNA and CDR2 is YNFKEQ in the germline V gene.

The rearrangement uses TRBV6-1 and TRBJ1-2, with D unresolved. The CDR3 loop spans 13 amino acids. Trimming removed 1 base at V and 8 bases at J, with 11 bases between. Germline V CDR1 and CDR2: MNHNS, SASEGT. CDR3 in amino acids: CASSEGSRGGYTF. The CDR3 DNA reads as TGTGCCAGCAGTGAAGGAAGTCGCGGCGGCTACACCTTC.

This clonotype was detected only a few times. V usage is TRBV12-3 or TRBV12-4 and J usage is TRBJ1-1; D might be TRBD1 (6 bases). V gave up 1 base and J gave up 5 bases, with 14 bases separating them. This CDR3 has 15 amino acids. The CDR3, as DNA: TGTGCCAGCAGTTTAGGCAGGGGATGGGAGACTGAAGCTTTCTTT. As protein: CASSLGRGWETEAFF.

The J gene is TRBJ2-7, the V gene TRBV7-9, with TRBD1 identical over 9 bases. The CDR3 is made up of 15 amino acids. Looked up from germline, CDR1 is SEHNR and CDR2 is FQNEAQ (reference sequence). V was clipped by 3 bases and J by 4 bases; unmatched bases: 7. The CDR3 DNA is TGTGCCAGCAGCTTCCGGTGGACAGGGGAGTACGAGCAGTACTTC. Its translation: CASSFRWTGEYEQYF.

At least ten counts were recorded for this clonotype. The chain is built from TRBV4-3 and TRBJ2-1; D ambiguous. This CDR3 has 17 residues. V lost 1 base to trimming and J lost 4 bases, with 17 bases between them. CDR1 is LGHNA and CDR2 is YSLEER in the germline V gene. In nucleotides, the CDR3 is TGCGCCAGCAGCCAAGGCCTAAGTACCGAAAGGTACAATGAGCAGTTCTTC. Amino acid sequence: CASSQGLSTERYNEQFF.

The rearrangement links TRBV6-6 to TRBJ2-5, with D maybe TRBD2 (5 bases). Germline-derived CDR1 and CDR2 are MNHNY and SVGAGI (reference sequence). The length of the CDR3 is 11 residues. Trimming pared 7 bases from V and 5 bases from J, leaving 8 bases between. DNA for the CDR3: TGTGCCAGCATCACGGGGGAGACCCAGTACTTC. Translated: CASITGETQYF.

A single count supports this clonotype. The chain employs TRBV11-2 and TRBJ1-2; D is unclear. CDR1 and CDR2 (germline): SGHAT, FQNNGV. The germline V and J ends were trimmed by 2 bases and 3 bases, with 22 bases remaining between them. The length of the CDR3 is 18 residues. In DNA, the CDR3 is TGTGCCAGCAGCTTACGCCCCGTTGGAACCCGATGGGACTATGGCTACACCTTC. This sequence encodes CASSLRPVGTRWDYGYTF.

The chain has TRBV27 and TRBJ1-2, with TRBD1 matching over 7 bases. The CDR3 contains 17 residues. Germline trimming cut 6 bases from V and 8 bases from J; bases unmatched to any gene: 21. From germline, CDR1 is MNHEY and CDR2 SMNVEV (reference sequence). CDR3 amino acids: CASSLRDSRFPLGGYTF. CDR3 nucleotides: TGTGCCAGCAGCCTCCGGGACAGTCGATTTCCTTTGGGGGGCTACACCTTC.

The J gene is TRBJ1-5, the V gene TRBV3-1, with TRBD1 matching over 8 bases. V trimming: 1 base; J trimming: 3 bases; junction bases outside the gene matches: 5. CDR1 and CDR2 from the germline V gene are LGHDT and YNNKEL (reference sequence). The CDR3 consists of 16 residues. CDR3 DNA: TGTGCCAGCAGCCAAGGGTCAGGGGGCCTCAATCAGCCCCAGCATTTT. This encodes CASSQGSGGLNQPQHF.

The chain couples TRBV5-1 to TRBJ2-3; TRBD1 matches at 9 bases. The CDR3 is made up of 21 amino acids. CDR1 SGHRS and CDR2 YFSETQ come from the germline V gene. Germline trimming cut 3 bases from V and 2 bases from J; bases unmatched to any gene: 22. The CDR3 reads CASSSKGQGRTSAELTDTQYF. The CDR3 nucleotides are TGCGCCAGCAGCTCGAAAGGACAGGGGAGGACTTCGGCGGAGCTCACAGATACGCAGTATTTT.

With regard to this clonotype: A read error may produce the germline difference seen at one junction end. This chain uses TRBV6-1 with TRBJ1-3; TRBD1 is a possible D gene (5 bases). The CDR3 sequence is 14 residues long. Looked up from germline, CDR1 is MNHNS and CDR2 is SASEGT. CDR3 nucleotide sequence: TGTGTCAGCAGTGCATCAGGGCTCGGAAACACCATATATTTT. Encoded protein: CVSSASGLGNTIYF.